This TCR beta chain was sequenced in a study of blood T cell repertoires in COVID-19. Study at large: The United States, Italy and Spain were the sources of the acute and convalescent COVID-19 samples. The analysed material was cDNA or gDNA that came from T cells, B-cell-depleted T cells, or PBMCs.

Per the authors' pipeline: Nucleated cell number was recorded as an estimate derived from reference gene primer amplification. Produced via immunoSEQ multiplex PCR; TCRdb's table is partial and in-frame only. D and trimming were read from the DNA, whereas the V and J calls and clone size are those reported in that table. The sample shows some 110,000 clones, around 85% of them seen only once. Sequences were obtained from peripheral blood. The TCR was taken from a woman at least 80 years old with active or convalescent COVID-19.

In DNA form, the CDR3 reads TGTGCCAGCAGCCAAACCCAACTCTCTGGAAACACCATATATTTT. This encodes CASSQTQLSGNTIYF. The chain links TRBV16 to TRBJ1-3; D is unclear. The V gene's germline CDR1 is KGHSY and CDR2 FQNENV. The CDR3 length is 15 residues. Trimming pared 2 bases from V and 0 bases from J, leaving 8 bases between.